This T cell receptor beta chain was obtained from a study of blood T cell repertoires in COVID-19. Study-wide context: Nucleic acid was either cDNA or gDNA, and it came from T cells, B-cell-depleted T cells, or PBMCs.

Trimming took off 0 bases at V and 2 bases at J, with 8 bases between the two ends. The CDR3 spans 15 residues. Germline V gene sequence: CDR1 MNHNY, CDR2 SVGAGI (reference sequence). Clones were sequenced by immunoSEQ multiplex PCR, and TCRdb holds only the in-frame ones, with some missing. The table includes about 73,000 clones, around 77% detected once. Patients at the Seattle site were enrolled during active infection and followed longitudinally. The source material was peripheral blood. The receptor's source is a man in his 70s with COVID-19, enrolled during active disease. This chain uses TRBV6-6 with TRBJ1-3; D gene ambiguous. CDR3 protein: CASSYSSGTGNTIYF. CDR3 bases: TGTGCCAGCAGTTACTCGTCGGGAACTGGAAACACCATATATTTT.